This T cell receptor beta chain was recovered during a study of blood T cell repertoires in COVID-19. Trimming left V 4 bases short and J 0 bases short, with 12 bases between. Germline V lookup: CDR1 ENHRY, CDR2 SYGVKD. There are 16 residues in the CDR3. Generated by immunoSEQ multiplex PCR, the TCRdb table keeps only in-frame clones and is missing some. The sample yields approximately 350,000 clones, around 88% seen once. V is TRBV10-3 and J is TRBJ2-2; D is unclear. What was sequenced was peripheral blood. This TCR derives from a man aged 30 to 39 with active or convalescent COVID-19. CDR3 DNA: TGTGCCATCAGTGGGCAAGCGTTCGCGAACACCGGGGAGCTGTTTTTT. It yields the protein CAISGQAFANTGELFF.